This T cell receptor beta chain emerged from a study of T-cell memory formation after mild COVID-19. At the level of the study: Largely donor-specific sequence clusters came from two donors.

Using its own MiXCR run on the 5' RACE reads, TCRdb lists one record per CDR3 protein. The sample lists roughly 150,000 distinct CDR3 sequences; 10% to 15% were seen once. The CDR3 runs 15 residues. Trimming took off 1 base at V and 4 bases at J, with 13 bases between the two ends. The material sequenced was PBMCs or a T cell subset sorted from them (not recorded which). The TCR sequence derives from a man between 18 and 35 years old who had mild COVID-19 (a few samples of this study predate the infection). Cell type and time point are not known. This chain uses TRBV12-3 or TRBV12-4 with TRBJ1-1; TRBD1 might be the D (5 bases). CDR3 in DNA: TGTGCCAGCAGTTTAGATGGAGGGGTCAGCACTGAAGCTTTCTTT. This codes for CASSLDGGVSTEAFF.